This T cell receptor beta chain originates from a study of CD8+ T cells in alopecia areata. Cells that came from pooled cutaneous lymph nodes were sorted using CD4, CD8alpha, NKG2D, NKG2ACE and other markers. The table lists this clone with many counts. The gene symbols are mouse symbols. The read ends 4 residues shy of where the CDR3 ends; the end is completed using the germline J gene. The identical CDR3 is also encoded by other nucleotide sequences in the sample. Extraction and reverse transcription of RNA yielded cDNA as the sequencing template. Method: immunoSEQ multiplex PCR; TCRdb's copy keeps in-frame clones and lacks some. Recorded here are around 290,000 clones, none singletons. The germline CDR1 and CDR2 sequences are NSQYPW and LRSPGD (reference sequence). Trimming cost V 3 bases and J 3 bases; bases outside gene matches: 1. The CDR3 runs 14 residues.

The receptor was derived from a C3H/HeJ mouse with alopecia areata. Mouse strain MHC haplotype: H2-k. Sequencing input: CD4+ T cells sorted from a lymph node. The chain uses TRBV1 and TRBJ1-1, with 10 bases fitting TRBD1. The CDR3 loop is CTCSAGTGDTEVFF. The CDR3 DNA, read in part, is TGCACCTGCAGTGCCGGGACAGGGGACACA.